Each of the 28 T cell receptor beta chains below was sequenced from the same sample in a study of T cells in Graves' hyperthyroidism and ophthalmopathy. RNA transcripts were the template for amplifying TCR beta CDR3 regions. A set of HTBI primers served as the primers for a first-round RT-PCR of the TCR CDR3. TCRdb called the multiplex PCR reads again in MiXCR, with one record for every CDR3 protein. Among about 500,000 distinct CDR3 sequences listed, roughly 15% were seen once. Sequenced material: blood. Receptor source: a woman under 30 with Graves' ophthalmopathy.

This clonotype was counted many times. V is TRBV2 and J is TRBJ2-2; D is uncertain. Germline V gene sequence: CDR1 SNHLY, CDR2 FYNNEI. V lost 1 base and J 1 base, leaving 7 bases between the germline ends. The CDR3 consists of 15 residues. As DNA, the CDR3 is TGTGCCAGCAGTGAAGTTCTTTTGAACACCGGGGAGCTGTTTTTT. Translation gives CASSEVLLNTGELFF.

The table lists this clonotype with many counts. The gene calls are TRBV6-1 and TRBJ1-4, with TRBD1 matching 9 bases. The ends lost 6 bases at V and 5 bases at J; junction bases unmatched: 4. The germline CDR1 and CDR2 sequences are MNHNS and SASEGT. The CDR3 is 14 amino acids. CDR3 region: CASRAGTGNEKLFF. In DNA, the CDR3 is TGTGCCAGCAGGGCCGGGACAGGGAATGAAAAACTGTTTTTT.

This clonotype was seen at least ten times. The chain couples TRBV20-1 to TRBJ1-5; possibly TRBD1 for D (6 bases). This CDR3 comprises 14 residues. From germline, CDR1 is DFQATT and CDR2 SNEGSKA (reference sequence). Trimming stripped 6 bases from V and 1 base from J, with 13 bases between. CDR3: CSALQGGSNQPQHF. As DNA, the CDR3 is TGCAGTGCATTACAGGGAGGGAGCAATCAGCCCCAGCATTTT.

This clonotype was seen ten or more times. The CDR3 DNA follows: TGTGCCAGCAGCTTGCTGCTAGCGGGAGGCGAGCAGTACTTC. It yields the protein CASSLLLAGGEQYF. The rearrangement uses TRBV11-2 and TRBJ2-7; 11 bases are a match to TRBD2. The germline gives CDR1 SGHAT, CDR2 FQNNGV. The CDR3 consists of 14 residues. Unmatched junction bases numbered 4, after V lost 3 bases and J lost 6 bases.

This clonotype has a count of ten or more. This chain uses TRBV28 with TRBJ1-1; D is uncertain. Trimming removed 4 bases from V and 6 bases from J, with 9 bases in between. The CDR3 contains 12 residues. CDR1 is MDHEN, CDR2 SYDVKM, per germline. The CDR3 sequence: CASSSPLAEAFF. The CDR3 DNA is TGTGCCAGCAGTTCCCCATTAGCTGAAGCTTTCTTT.

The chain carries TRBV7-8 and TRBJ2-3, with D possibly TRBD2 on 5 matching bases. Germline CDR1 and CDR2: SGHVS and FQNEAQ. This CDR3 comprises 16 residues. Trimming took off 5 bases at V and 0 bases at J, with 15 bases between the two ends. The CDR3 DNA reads TGTGCCAGCAGCCCGCGGCCCCTAGCCAGCACAGATACGCAGTATTTT. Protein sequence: CASSPRPLASTDTQYF.

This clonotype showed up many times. The CDR3: CASSLLHRVLDTEAFF. Written as DNA, the CDR3 is TGTGCCAGCAGCTTACTGCACAGGGTTTTGGACACTGAAGCTTTCTTT. The chain recombines TRBV7-9 with TRBJ1-1; a possible D gene is TRBD1 (6 bases). V dropped 2 bases and J dropped 3 bases, with 16 bases sitting between them. CDR3 length: 16 residues. Germline assignment: CDR1 SEHNR and CDR2 FQNEAQ (reference sequence).

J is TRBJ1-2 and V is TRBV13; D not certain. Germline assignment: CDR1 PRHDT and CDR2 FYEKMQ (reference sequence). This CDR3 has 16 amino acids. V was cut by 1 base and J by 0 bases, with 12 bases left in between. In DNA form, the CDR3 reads TGTGCCAGCAGCTTAGATTCGGAGGAAGCTAACTATGGCTACACCTTC. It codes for CASSLDSEEANYGYTF. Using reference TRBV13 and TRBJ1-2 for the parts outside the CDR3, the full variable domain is AAGVIQSPRHLIKEKRETATLKCYPIPRHDTVYWYQQGPGQDPQFLISFYEKMQSDKGSIPDRFSAQQFSDYHSELNMSSLELGDSALYFCASSLDSEEANYGYTFGSGTRLTVV.

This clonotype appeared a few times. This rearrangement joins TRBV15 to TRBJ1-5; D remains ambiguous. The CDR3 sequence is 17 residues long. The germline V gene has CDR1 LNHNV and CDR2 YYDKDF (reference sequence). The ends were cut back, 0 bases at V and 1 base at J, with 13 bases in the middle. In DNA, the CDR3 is TGTGCCACCAGCAGAGATCGATCGGTGAACAGCAATCAGCCCCAGCATTTT. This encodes CATSRDRSVNSNQPQHF. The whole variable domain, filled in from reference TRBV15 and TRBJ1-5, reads DAMVIQNPRYQVTQFGKPVTLSCSQTLNHNVMYWYQQKSSQAPKLLFHYYDKDFNNEADTPDNFQSRRPNTSFCFLDIRSPGLGDTAMYLCATSRDRSVNSNQPQHFGDGTRLSIL.

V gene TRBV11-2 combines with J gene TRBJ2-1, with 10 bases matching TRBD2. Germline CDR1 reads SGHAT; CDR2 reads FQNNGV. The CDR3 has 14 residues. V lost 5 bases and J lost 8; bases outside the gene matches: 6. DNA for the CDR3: TGTGCCAGCAGCCGCCAGCGGGAGGGCTATGAGCAGTTCTTC. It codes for CASSRQREGYEQFF.

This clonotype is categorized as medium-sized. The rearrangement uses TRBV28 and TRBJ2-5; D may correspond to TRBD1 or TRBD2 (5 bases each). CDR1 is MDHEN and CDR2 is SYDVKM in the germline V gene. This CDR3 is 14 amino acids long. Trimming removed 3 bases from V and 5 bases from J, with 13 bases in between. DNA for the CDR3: TGTGCCAGCAGTTTGGGCAGGGAGATCGAGACCCAGTACTTC. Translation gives CASSLGREIETQYF.

The CDR3 DNA reads TGCGCCAGCAGTGAGTCAAGGAGCGGGATCACTGAAGCTTTCTTT. Translated: CASSESRSGITEAFF. V is TRBV10-2 and J is TRBJ1-1; D uncertain. V was shortened by 0 bases and J by 4 bases, with 12 bases between the two germline ends. The germline CDR1 and CDR2 sequences are WSHSY and SAAADI. This CDR3 is 15 amino acids long.

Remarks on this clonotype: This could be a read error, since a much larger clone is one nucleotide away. CDR3 region: CASSNGRTARPYTEAFF. In DNA, the CDR3 is TGTGCCAGCAGTAATGGCAGGACTGCCCGCCCGTACACTGAAGCTTTCTTT. The chain employs TRBV27 and TRBJ1-1; D uncertain. The CDR3 runs 17 residues. Trimming stripped 5 bases from V and 3 bases from J, with 22 bases between. Germline CDR1 MNHEY, CDR2 SMNVEV (reference sequence).

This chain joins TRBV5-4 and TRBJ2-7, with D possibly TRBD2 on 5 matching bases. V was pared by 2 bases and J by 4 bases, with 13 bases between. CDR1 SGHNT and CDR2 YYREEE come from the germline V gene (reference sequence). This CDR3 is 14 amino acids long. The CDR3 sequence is CASSFNGVGYEQYF. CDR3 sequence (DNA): TGTGCCAGCAGCTTTAACGGGGTTGGGTACGAGCAGTACTTC.

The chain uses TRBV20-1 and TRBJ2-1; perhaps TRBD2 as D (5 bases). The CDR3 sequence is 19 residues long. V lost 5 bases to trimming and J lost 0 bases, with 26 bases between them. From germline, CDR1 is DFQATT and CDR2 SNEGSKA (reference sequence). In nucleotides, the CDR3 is TGCAGTGCTTATCAAAAGCCCATAGCGAGAGGGTTCTCCTACAATGAGCAGTTCTTC. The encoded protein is CSAYQKPIARGFSYNEQFF.

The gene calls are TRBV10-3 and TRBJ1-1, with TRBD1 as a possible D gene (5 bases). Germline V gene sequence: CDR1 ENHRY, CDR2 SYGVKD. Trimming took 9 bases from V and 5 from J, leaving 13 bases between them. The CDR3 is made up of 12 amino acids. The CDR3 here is CAMGPSRTEAFF. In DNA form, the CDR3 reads TGTGCCATGGGACCGAGCCGAACTGAAGCTTTCTTT.

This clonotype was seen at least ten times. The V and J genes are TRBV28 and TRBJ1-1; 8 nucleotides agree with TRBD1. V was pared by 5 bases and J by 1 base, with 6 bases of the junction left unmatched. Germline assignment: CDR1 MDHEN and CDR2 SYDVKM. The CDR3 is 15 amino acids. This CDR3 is CASSQSGTGNTEAFF. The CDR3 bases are TGTGCCAGCAGTCAATCCGGGACAGGGAACACTGAAGCTTTCTTT.

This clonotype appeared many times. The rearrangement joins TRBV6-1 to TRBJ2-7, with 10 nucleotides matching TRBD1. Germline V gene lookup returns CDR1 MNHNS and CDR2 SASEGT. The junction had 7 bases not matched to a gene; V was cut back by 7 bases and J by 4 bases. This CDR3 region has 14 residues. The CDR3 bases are TGTGCCAGCACCCCCGGGACAGGGGAATACGAGCAGTACTTC. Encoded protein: CASTPGTGEYEQYF.

The CDR3 nucleotides are TGTGCCAGCAGTGAAAAGACTAGCGGGGGGGCCCACCCAGATACGCAGTATTTT. It specifies CASSEKTSGGAHPDTQYF. The chain carries TRBV6-1 and TRBJ2-3; 14 nucleotides agree with TRBD2. There are 18 residues in the CDR3. Trimming removed 2 bases from V and 4 bases from J; junction bases left unmatched: 8. Germline CDR1 is MNHNS and CDR2 is SASEGT.

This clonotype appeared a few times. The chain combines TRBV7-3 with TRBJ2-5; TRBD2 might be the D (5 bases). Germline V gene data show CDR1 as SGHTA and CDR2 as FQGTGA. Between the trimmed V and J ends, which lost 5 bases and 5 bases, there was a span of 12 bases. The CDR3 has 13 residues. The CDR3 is CASSRSASETQYF. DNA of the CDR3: TGTGCCAGCAGCCGTAGCGCGTCGGAGACCCAGTACTTC.

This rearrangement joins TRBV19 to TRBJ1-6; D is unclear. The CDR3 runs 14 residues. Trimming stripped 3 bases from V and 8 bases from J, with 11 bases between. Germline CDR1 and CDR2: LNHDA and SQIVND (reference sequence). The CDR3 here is CASSIGVFDSPLHF. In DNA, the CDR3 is TGTGCCAGTAGTATCGGAGTGTTTGATTCACCCCTCCACTTT. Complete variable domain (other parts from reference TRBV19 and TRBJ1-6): DGGITQSPKYLFRKEGQNVTLSCEQNLNHDAMYWYRQDPGQGLRLIYYSQIVNDFQKGDIAEGYSVSREKKESFPLTVTSAQKNPTAFYLCASSIGVFDSPLHFGNGTRLTVT.

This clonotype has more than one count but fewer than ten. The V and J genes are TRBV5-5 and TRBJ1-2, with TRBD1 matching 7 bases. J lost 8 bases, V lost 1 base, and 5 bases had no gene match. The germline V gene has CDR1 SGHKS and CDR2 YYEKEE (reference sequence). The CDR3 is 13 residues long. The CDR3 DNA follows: TGTGCCAGCAGCTTGAAGGGGGCGACGGGCTACACCTTC. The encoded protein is CASSLKGATGYTF.

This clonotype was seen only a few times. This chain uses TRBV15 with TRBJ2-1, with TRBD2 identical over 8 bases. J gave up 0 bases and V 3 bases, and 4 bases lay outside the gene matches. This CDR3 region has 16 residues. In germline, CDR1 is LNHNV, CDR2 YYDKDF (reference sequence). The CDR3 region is CATSRSGGASYNEQFF. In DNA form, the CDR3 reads TGTGCCACCAGCAGGAGCGGGGGCGCCTCCTACAATGAGCAGTTCTTC.

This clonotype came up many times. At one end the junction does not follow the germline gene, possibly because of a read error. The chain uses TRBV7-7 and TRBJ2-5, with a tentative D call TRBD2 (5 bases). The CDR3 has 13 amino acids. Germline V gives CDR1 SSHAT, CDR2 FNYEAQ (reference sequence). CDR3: CASSLRLRGTQYF. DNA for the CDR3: TGTGCTAGCAGCCTCCGCCTACGGGGGACCCAGTACTTC.

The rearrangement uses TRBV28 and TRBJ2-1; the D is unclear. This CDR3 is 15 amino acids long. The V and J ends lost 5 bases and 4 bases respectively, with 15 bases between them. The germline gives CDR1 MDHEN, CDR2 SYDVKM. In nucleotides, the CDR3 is TGTGCCAGCAGTCCCCTAGTGTGGAAATACAATGAGCAGTTCTTC. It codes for CASSPLVWKYNEQFF.

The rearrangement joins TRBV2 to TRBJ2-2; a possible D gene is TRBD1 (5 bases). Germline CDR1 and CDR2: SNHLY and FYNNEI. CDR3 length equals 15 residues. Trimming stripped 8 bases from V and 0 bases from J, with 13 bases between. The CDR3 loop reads CASCPLGANTGELFF. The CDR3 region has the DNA TGTGCCAGCTGCCCCCTAGGGGCGAACACCGGGGAGCTGTTTTTT. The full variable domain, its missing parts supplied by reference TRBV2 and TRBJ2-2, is EPEVTQTPSHQVTQMGQEVILRCVPISNHLYFYWYRQILGQKVEFLVSFYNNEISEKSEIFDDQFSVERPDGSNFTLKIRSTKLEDSAMYFCASCPLGANTGELFFGEGSRLTVL.

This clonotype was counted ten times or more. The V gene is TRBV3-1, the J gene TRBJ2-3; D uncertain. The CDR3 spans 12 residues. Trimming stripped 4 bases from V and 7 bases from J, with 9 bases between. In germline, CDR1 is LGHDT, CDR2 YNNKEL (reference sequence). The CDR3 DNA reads TGTGCCAGCAGCCCCCCTGAGAATACGCAGTATTTT. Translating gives CASSPPENTQYF.

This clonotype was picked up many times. The DNA for the CDR3 is TGTGCCAGCAGTTTATACTGGCAGGGTGACCAAGAGACCCAGTACTTC. Translating it yields CASSLYWQGDQETQYF. The rearrangement links TRBV28 to TRBJ2-5; tentative D call: TRBD1 (5 bases). The V end lost 1 base, the J end lost 0 bases, and 12 bases lay between the germline ends. This CDR3 is built from 16 residues. CDR1 and CDR2 (germline): MDHEN, SYDVKM.